This entry is about one T cell receptor beta chain. Its antigen target is currently unknown. This specimen comes from a study of monozygotic twins with inflammatory bowel disease (dated by TCRdb to about 2019). At the level of the whole study: The full study comprised 28 monozygotic twin pairs: nine German pairs (four IBD-concordant, five IBD-discordant) and 19 IBD-discordant Danish pairs. Each individual had, on average, about 151 000 unique TCRalpha sequences and 181 000 unique TCRbeta sequences available for analysis. The search for disease-associated traits relied mainly on comparing, within discordant pairs, IBD patients with their genetically identical healthy co-twins. Results the study describes overall, beyond this receptor: No difference in repertoire similarity was observed between concordant and discordant twins, possibly owing to limited statistical power. No single strong signal or clonotype linked to IBD turned up in the results, so the idea that one exists was not supported. Fewer clonotypes were shared with other individuals by IBD patients than by healthy twins, most markedly in patients showing signs of disease activity. Distinction between different T cell subtypes could not be achieved in the analysis. Background noise and inter-individual variability may have been introduced into the repertoires by the differing immunosuppressive treatments among patients. Measured by the inverse Simpson index, TCRbeta repertoire diversity was lower in IBD patients than in their healthy co-twins.

The library was produced with 5' RACE. Preparation of each TCR library used approximately 3,700 ng of total RNA. cDNA was synthesized with SMARTScribe reverse transcriptase in eight separate reactions per sample. Unique molecular identifiers containing a 6-nucleotide sample barcode were introduced through template switching during cDNA synthesis. TCRalpha and TCRbeta cDNA was amplified by two nested PCRs of about 15 and 9 cycles, with bead purification after each PCR. Before amplification, the cDNA was treated with uracil DNA-glycosylase and purified using the QIAquick PCR purification kit. The second PCR was the step at which Illumina TruSeq-compatible adapters and sample-specific barcodes were added. Library quality and concentration were checked on TapeStation and Qubit, and libraries were pooled at 4.5 to 5.5 ng each. The pooled libraries were sequenced with 2 x 100 bp reads and custom sequencing primers on an Illumina HiSeq2500 single-index Rapid Run. The original pipeline was this. UMI-based consensus assembly with MiGEC version 1.2.6 was used to correct PCR and sequencing errors. MiXCR version 2.1.1 was used to carry out V(D)J alignment, clonotype assembly and CDR3 extraction. To normalise gene usage, clonotype sharing and MAIT/NKT TCR abundance, the top 1000, 10 000 and 20 000 clonotypes in each sample were analysed. Diversity was computed as the inverse Simpson index with the vegan R package after downsampling to 27 000 UMIs. Paired Mann-Whitney U tests were applied to discordant twin pairs, and Benjamini-Hochberg correction was used for multiple testing. Following TCRdb reprocessing, every CDR3 protein sequence forms one entry, and DNA is not provided. These V and J calls derive from TCRdb rather than the authors' analysis. This specimen's table enumerates about 330,000 distinct CDR3 sequences. Approximately 2% of the sample is taken by the ten largest.

From each donor, a roughly 2.4 ml peripheral blood sample was collected into PAXgene tubes and kept at -80 degrees C. Without any T cell sorting, total RNA was extracted from whole blood using the PAXgene blood miRNA kit on an automated QIAcube. Deep TCRalpha and TCRbeta repertoire profiling with unique molecular barcoding was performed on peripheral blood of monozygotic twin pairs concordant or discordant for inflammatory bowel disease. Smoking habits were recorded for all twin pairs, with individuals classified as current, former or never smokers. From a lookup of the germline V gene (reference sequence), CDR1 and CDR2 are DFQATT and SNEGSKA. The CDR3 runs 14 amino acids, cysteine and phenylalanine included. No nucleotide data were recorded.

Sequencing used blood. This chain joins TRBV20-1 to TRBJ2-7. This receptor was obtained from a human donor with ulcerative colitis or Crohn's disease, or a healthy co-twin of an affected twin (not recorded which). The CDR3 region reads CSASQPLDFGEQYF.